What follows is one TCR beta chain and its context. This clonotype was recorded at least ten times. Its antigen is currently not known. Base qualities are not recorded, but no much larger clone differs from it by a single base. This entry is derived from a study of spatial heterogeneity in lung cancer (dated by TCRdb to about 2019). Notes on the research overall: More beta-chain than alpha-chain transcripts were consistently detected, likely reflecting higher beta-chain transcript abundance. In non-small cell lung cancer, the study quantitatively compared TCR alpha and beta repertoires across several tumor regions, matched nontumor lung, and blood. In tumor regions, TCR transcript counts showed a strong correlation with a T cell transcriptional module score derived from matched bulk RNA-seq. Both alpha and beta chains were TCR-sequenced in around 220 tumor regions, 64 matched nontumor lung samples and more than 50 PBMC samples obtained at surgery. In the raw uncorrected reads, each unique combination of TCR and UMI appeared more than ten times on average. Nonsynonymous mutation counts, determined by whole-exome sequencing of tumor tissue, were related to features of the TCR repertoire. The paper as a whole reports these results and caveats: The count of ubiquitous expanded TCRs correlated with the count of ubiquitous nonsynonymous mutations, and the count of regional expanded TCRs correlated with the count of regional nonsynonymous mutations. TCR-seq was estimated to cover only 6.5% to 9% of tumor T cells for alpha chains and around 13% for beta chains. Confirming at a functional level the hypothesis that regional TCRs recognize regional mutations was considered to require additional single-cell paired TCR alpha and beta sequencing. A correlation was observed between the number of expanded intratumoral alpha and beta TCRs and the tumor nonsynonymous mutation count.

Libraries came from 5' RACE. Sequencing instrument: NextSeq 500. To allow correction of PCR and sequencing errors, the TCR library protocol tagged every TCR cDNA molecule with a unique molecular identifier. Processing in the source paper ran as follows. TCR identification, UMI-based error correction and CDR3 extraction were all carried out with Decombinator tools. Expanded TCRs were defined as those above a frequency of 2 per 1,000, corresponding to the top 1% of the tumor frequency distribution. Expanded tumor TCRs were classed as regional if statistically deemed absent (corrected P<0.05) from at least one tumor region, otherwise ubiquitous. Renyi diversity was computed with the R vegan package after each repertoire had been subsampled 100 times to 5,000 TCRs. To build CDR3 similarity networks, amino acid triplet string-kernel similarity was used, and CDR3s were connected when their pairwise similarity was above 0.82. The public reads were run again by TCRdb, first through fastp at Q25 and then through MiXCR, and only productive beta chains were kept. Rows are combined by CDR3 protein, so each entry shows the most common genes and DNA. These V and J calls originate from TCRdb's pipeline instead of the authors' own analysis. The table for this sample lists about 13,000 distinct CDR3 sequences; over 3% of them were counted only once. Approximately 8% of the sample is held by the ten biggest clonotypes.

The time point tag for this specimen amounts to: sample taken at primary tumor resection. Samples were obtained from about 75 patients with early-stage, untreated non-small cell lung cancer from the lung TRACERx cohort. For TCR sequencing, whole RNA was extracted from tumor and nontumor lung tissue, or from cryopreserved PBMC samples, and no cell sorting was done. Only patients for whom sufficient RNA was available from at least two tumor regions were selected for TCR sequencing. Before being selected, tumor and adjacent nontumor lung specimens were reviewed by a lung pathologist. The input for sequencing was lung tumor tissue, taken at surgery. This clonotype was obtained from a male donor with early-stage non-small cell lung cancer.

CDR3 sequence: CASSINDRVNQPQHF. The DNA is as follows: TGTGCCAGTAGTATTAATGACAGGGTCAATCAGCCCCAGCATTTT. The chain is made from TRBV19 and TRBJ1-5; 7 nucleotides in the junction match TRBD1. The CDR3 spans 15 residues, from the cysteine through the phenylalanine. The retained sequence is limited to the CDR3, 45 bases, with the frame set at the first base. CDR1 is given as LNHDA and CDR2 as SQIVND, both from the germline V gene (reference sequence). For this chain, trimming is 3 bases at the V end and 3 bases at the J end, and the number of junction bases without a gene match is 5. This CDR3, with the reference TRBV19 and TRBJ1-5 proteins standing in past its ends, gives the full variable domain DGGITQSPKYLFRKEGQNVTLSCEQNLNHDAMYWYRQDPGQGLRLIYYSQIVNDFQKGDIAEGYSVSREKKESFPLTVTSAQKNPTAFYLCASSINDRVNQPQHFGDGTRLSIL.